Below are 23 T cell receptor beta chains sequenced from a single sample in a study of T cell repertoires in cytomegalovirus infection. Antigen specificity for these receptors is unknown. MiXCR, run by TCRdb on the reads, gives a single entry per CDR3 protein. The data show about half a million distinct CDR3 sequences, 33% seen once. The sample consisted of cultured PBMCs, taken from culture after CMV antigen stimulation. Every receptor here comes from a human donor in good health (CMV status not recorded). Some clones in this sample may be carry-over from other donors' samples.

The V gene is TRBV28, the J gene TRBJ1-4; TRBD1 might be the D (5 bases). This CDR3 comprises 14 residues. CDR1 is MDHEN, CDR2 SYDVKM, per germline. V was clipped by 5 bases and J by 6 bases, with 13 bases between them. Here the CDR3 reads CASSLTGGDEKLFF. CDR3 bases: TGTGCCAGCAGTCTGACGGGGGGAGATGAAAAACTGTTTTTT.

V usage is TRBV6-2 or TRBV6-3 and J usage is TRBJ1-5; D is perhaps TRBD1 (6 bases). Germline lookup yields CDR1 MNHEY and CDR2 SVGEGT. The CDR3 contains 15 residues. Trimming removed 6 bases from V and 5 bases from J, with 17 bases in between. The CDR3 DNA is TGTGCCAGCAGACGAACAGGGATCGGGTATCAGCCCCAGCATTTT. Translation: CASRRTGIGYQPQHF.

This rearrangement joins TRBV20-1 to TRBJ2-7; no reliable D call. Germline CDR1 DFQATT, CDR2 SNEGSKA (reference sequence). With 0 bases removed from V and 2 bases from J, the gap between germline ends came to 8 bases. The length of the CDR3 is 13 residues. This chain's CDR3 is CSARDEVTYEQYF. DNA of the CDR3: TGCAGTGCTAGAGATGAAGTCACCTACGAGCAGTACTTC.

This chain joins TRBV5-4 and TRBJ2-2; 9 bases are shared with TRBD1. CDR1 is SGHNT, CDR2 YYREEE, per germline (reference sequence). This CDR3 has 15 amino acids. V trimming: 6 bases; J trimming: 6 bases; junction bases outside the gene matches: 9. The CDR3 spells CASKIDRGIAGELFF. CDR3 nucleotide sequence: TGTGCCAGCAAGATTGACAGGGGGATAGCCGGGGAGCTGTTTTTT. The whole variable domain, filled in from reference TRBV5-4 and TRBJ2-2, reads ETGVTQSPTHLIKTRGQQVTLRCSSQSGHNTVSWYQQALGQGPQFIFQYYREEENGRGNFPPRFSGLQFPNYSSELNVNALELDDSALYLCASKIDRGIAGELFFGEGSRLTVL.

The genes are TRBV19 and TRBJ2-2, with a possible D match to TRBD2 (6 bases). This CDR3 region has 17 residues. V lost 3 bases to trimming and J lost 7 bases, with 21 bases between them. Germline loops: CDR1 LNHDA, CDR2 SQIVND (reference sequence). Here the CDR3 DNA reads TGTGCCAGTAGTATTAGTTCGGGACTTTCATTGGTCGGGGAGCTGTTTTTT. This translates into CASSISSGLSLVGELFF.

This clonotype showed up many times. The V call is TRBV7-8, the J call TRBJ1-4; D not resolved. V lost 6 bases and J lost 7, with 9 bases in between. Germline V lookup: CDR1 SGHVS, CDR2 FQNEAQ. This CDR3 region has 12 residues. CDR3 sequence reads: CASSSRGEKLFF. For the CDR3, the DNA is TGTGCCAGCAGTTCGCGGGGTGAAAAACTGTTTTTT.

The chain recombines TRBV11-2 with TRBJ1-3; D gene ambiguous. The CDR3 covers 14 residues. V was shortened by 5 bases and J by 7 bases, with 15 bases between the two germline ends. Germline V CDR1 and CDR2: SGHAT, FQNNGV. The DNA for the CDR3 is TGTGCCAGCAGCCTCTCCGAGGCCAGCAACACCATATATTTT. It is translated as CASSLSEASNTIYF.

This clonotype was seen only a few times. This chain uses TRBV6-2 or TRBV6-3 with TRBJ2-1; D is possibly TRBD2 (5 bases). The CDR3 consists of 14 residues. From germline, CDR1 is MNHEY and CDR2 SVGEGT. The V and J ends lost 6 bases and 9 bases respectively, with 18 bases between them. The CDR3 protein is CASRRVLAGGEQFF. In nucleotides, the CDR3 is TGTGCCAGCAGAAGGGTCCTAGCCGGCGGTGAGCAGTTCTTC.

This chain links TRBV27 with TRBJ2-1, with D unresolved. The V end was cut by 7 bases, the J end by 10 bases, with 23 bases between. This CDR3 comprises 15 residues. CDR1 and CDR2 (germline): MNHEY, SMNVEV (reference sequence). CDR3 DNA sequence: TGTGCCAGCACCGAACCAACGGCCGCGAATAAGGAGCAGTTCTTC. It encodes CASTEPTAANKEQFF.

The chain is built from TRBV10-3 and TRBJ1-2; tentatively, D is TRBD1 (6 bases). Between the trimmed V and J ends, which lost 4 bases and 4 bases, there was a span of 10 bases. The CDR3 runs 13 residues. Germline V CDR1 and CDR2: ENHRY, SYGVKD. CDR3 nucleotide sequence: TGTGCCATCAGTGCAGGGGTCGGCTATGGCTACACCTTC. It yields the protein CAISAGVGYGYTF.

Only a few counts were recorded for this clonotype. The rearrangement joins TRBV7-2 to TRBJ2-5; 7 bases map to TRBD2. The CDR3 covers 12 residues. V gave up 5 bases and J gave up 7 bases; unmatched junction bases: 4. Germline CDR1 SGHTA, CDR2 FQGNSA. DNA for the CDR3: TGTGCCAGCAGCCGACTAGCAGGGACCCAGTACTTC. It is translated as CASSRLAGTQYF.

In this sample, this clonotype turned up many times. The chain joins TRBV28 to TRBJ1-5; perhaps TRBD1 as D (5 bases). Germline lookup yields CDR1 MDHEN and CDR2 SYDVKM. This CDR3 region has 15 residues. The ends were cut back, 6 bases at V and 0 bases at J, with 12 bases in the middle. The chain's CDR3 is CASSPAGGSNQPQHF. Here the CDR3 DNA reads TGTGCCAGCAGCCCGGCGGGGGGTAGCAATCAGCCCCAGCATTTT.

The J gene is TRBJ1-5, the V gene TRBV7-9, with a tentative D call TRBD1 (5 bases). V was clipped by 4 bases and J by 0 bases, with 16 bases between them. The V gene's germline CDR1 is SEHNR and CDR2 FQNEAQ (reference sequence). The CDR3 totals 17 residues. This CDR3 reads CASSSLGRLGSNQPQHF. CDR3 coding DNA: TGTGCCAGCAGCTCCCTGGGGCGCCTCGGTAGCAATCAGCCCCAGCATTTT. Using reference TRBV7-9 and TRBJ1-5 for the parts outside the CDR3, the full variable domain is DTGVSQNPRHKITKRGQNVTFRCDPISEHNRLYWYRQTLGQGPEFLTYFQNEAQLEKSRLLSDRFSAERPKGSFSTLEIQRTEQGDSAMYLCASSSLGRLGSNQPQHFGDGTRLSIL.

This clonotype appeared once. The gene calls are TRBV5-4 and TRBJ2-7; tentatively, D is TRBD1 (6 bases). Germline CDR1 is SGHNT and CDR2 is YYREEE (reference sequence). The CDR3 runs 15 residues. V lost 4 bases to trimming and J lost 4 bases, with 18 bases between them. The CDR3 is CASSEGHPKGYEQYF. The CDR3 bases are TGTGCCAGCAGCGAGGGACATCCGAAAGGTTACGAGCAGTACTTC.

The chain has TRBV7-2 and TRBJ2-5; TRBD1 is a possible D gene (6 bases). The germline V and J ends were trimmed by 3 bases and 10 bases, with 18 bases remaining between them. Germline V CDR1 and CDR2: SGHTA, FQGNSA. The CDR3 runs 14 residues. This CDR3 reads CASSFSGVREGQYF. CDR3 DNA sequence: TGTGCCAGCAGCTTTTCAGGGGTCAGAGAAGGCCAGTACTTC.

This clonotype was found many times. The CDR3 spells CASSLRASGRAEYEQYF. The CDR3 DNA follows: TGTGCCAGCAGCTTAAGGGCTAGCGGGAGGGCCGAGTACGAGCAGTACTTC. V and J are TRBV7-2 and TRBJ2-7, with 12 bases lining up with TRBD2. Germline V gives CDR1 SGHTA, CDR2 FQGNSA. Trimming cost V 2 bases and J 4 bases; bases outside gene matches: 9. This CDR3 is 17 amino acids long.

This clonotype was found many times. The chain couples TRBV18 to TRBJ1-1; no clear D gene. Germline assignment: CDR1 KGHSH and CDR2 LQKENI. V dropped 4 bases and J dropped 3 bases, with 9 bases sitting between them. This CDR3 has 13 residues. CDR3 amino acids: CASSRSRDTEAFF. For the CDR3, the DNA is TGTGCCAGCTCACGATCGAGGGACACTGAAGCTTTCTTT.

This clonotype has just a few counts. This chain uses TRBV6-1 with TRBJ2-3; TRBD2 aligns across 9 bases. Looked up from germline, CDR1 is MNHNS and CDR2 is SASEGT. V lost 6 bases, J lost 2 bases, and 6 bases stayed unmatched. The CDR3 contains 15 residues. The CDR3 reads CASSSTSGYTDTQYF. The CDR3 nucleotides read TGTGCCAGCAGCTCGACTAGCGGTTACACAGATACGCAGTATTTT.

This clonotype was counted ten times or more. CDR3 protein: CASSASLSYNEQFF. The CDR3 nucleotides are TGCGCCAGCAGCGCCAGCTTGAGCTACAATGAGCAGTTCTTC. The V call is TRBV5-1, the J call TRBJ2-1; D is unclear. CDR3 length equals 14 residues. The V and J ends lost 4 bases and 3 bases respectively, with 11 bases between them. Per the germline V gene, CDR1 is SGHRS and CDR2 is YFSETQ.

This clonotype was seen ten or more times. The gene calls are TRBV7-2 and TRBJ1-2; D might be TRBD1 (5 bases). With 4 bases removed from V and 4 bases from J, the gap between germline ends came to 16 bases. CDR1 is SGHTA, CDR2 FQGNSA, per germline. The CDR3 covers 15 residues. DNA of the CDR3: TGTGCCAGCAGCTCAGGGTCCGGACACTCCTATGGCTACACCTTC. Its translation is CASSSGSGHSYGYTF.

V usage is TRBV6-5 and J usage is TRBJ2-7; weak D call: TRBD2 (6 bases). V was cut by 0 bases and J by 3 bases, with 6 bases left in between. Germline V lookup: CDR1 MNHEY, CDR2 SVGAGI. This CDR3 has 13 amino acids. CDR3 amino acids: CASSYSTSYEQYF. The CDR3 nucleotides read TGTGCCAGCAGTTACTCGACTAGCTACGAGCAGTACTTC.

This clonotype showed up many times. This chain connects TRBV20-1 to TRBJ2-3; 12 bases fit TRBD2. V was clipped by 6 bases and J by 0 bases; unmatched bases: 4. Germline V lookup: CDR1 DFQATT, CDR2 SNEGSKA (reference sequence). The CDR3 has 15 residues. The CDR3 region is CSATGLAGSTDTQYF. CDR3 bases: TGCAGTGCGACCGGACTAGCGGGAAGCACAGATACGCAGTATTTT.

This clonotype showed up just a few times. The chain recombines TRBV6-2 or TRBV6-3 with TRBJ2-1; TRBD1 matches 8 bases. The germline CDR1 and CDR2 sequences are MNHEY and SVGEGT. The trim removed 2 bases at V and 13 bases at J, leaving 7 bases unmatched. The CDR3 sequence is 13 residues long. CDR3 nucleotides: TGTGCCAGCAGTTACAACAGGGGGAATGGCCAGTTCTTC. Protein product: CASSYNRGNGQFF.